The 10 T cell receptor beta chains below all came from one sample that was sequenced in a study of cytomegalovirus exposure and HLA in healthy donors. A multiplex PCR was run with 60 Vbeta primers and 13 Jbeta primers. Produced via immunoSEQ multiplex PCR; TCRdb's table is partial and in-frame only. Here the sample spans 100,000 to 150,000 clones, approximately 84% being singletons. Specimen: PBMCs. The receptor set was obtained from a man between 45 and 60 years old in good health and CMV-seronegative.

The J gene is TRBJ1-1, the V gene TRBV27; no definite D call. The germline V gene has CDR1 MNHEY and CDR2 SMNVEV (reference sequence). The ends were cut back, 3 bases at V and 1 base at J, with 6 bases in the middle. The CDR3 is 13 amino acids. CDR3 DNA: TGTGCCAGCAGTTTTAGAAGGAACACTGAAGCTTTCTTT. Translating it yields CASSFRRNTEAFF.

The chain is built from TRBV27 and TRBJ2-3; 7 bases align to TRBD2. The CDR3 runs to 15 residues. The V segment lost 8 bases and the J segment 6 bases; nucleotides outside the gene matches: 14. CDR1 is MNHEY and CDR2 is SMNVEV in the germline V gene (reference sequence). CDR3 coding DNA: TGTGCCAGCTCACTTGGGGGAGGGGTAGGGGATACGCAGTATTTT. Encoded protein: CASSLGGGVGDTQYF.

This chain connects TRBV28 to TRBJ1-1; D gene unclear. V was trimmed by 3 bases and J by 6 bases, leaving 11 bases between them. The germline V gene has CDR1 MDHEN and CDR2 SYDVKM. The CDR3 loop spans 13 amino acids. Here the CDR3 reads CASSFDTLAEAFF. The CDR3, as DNA: TGTGCCAGCAGTTTTGATACACTAGCTGAAGCTTTCTTT.

Notes on this clone: Other DNA sequences in this specimen translate into the identical CDR3. The DNA of the CDR3 is TGTGCCAGCAGTTTCGGACAAGTGAACACTGAAGCTTTCTTT. The encoded protein is CASSFGQVNTEAFF. This chain uses TRBV6-5 with TRBJ1-1; D might be TRBD1 (5 bases). Germline lookup yields CDR1 MNHEY and CDR2 SVGAGI. The CDR3 contains 14 residues. The V and J ends lost 4 bases and 0 bases respectively, with 9 bases between them.

About this clone itself: The same CDR3 is also encoded by other DNA sequences in this sample. V and J are TRBV7-7 and TRBJ2-7; 7 nucleotides line up with TRBD1. The CDR3 extends over 15 amino acids. The V gene's germline CDR1 is SSHAT and CDR2 FNYEAQ (reference sequence). J was trimmed by 0 bases and V by 1 base; bases with no gene match: 3. CDR3: CASSLGQGSSYEQYF. The CDR3 nucleotides are TGTGCCAGCAGCTTAGGACAGGGAAGCTCCTACGAGCAGTACTTC.

This chain uses TRBV7-9 with TRBJ2-1; 10 nucleotides match TRBD2. The CDR3 loop spans 17 amino acids. The germline V gene encodes CDR1 SEHNR and CDR2 FQNEAQ (reference sequence). Losses at the gene ends were 5 bases for V and 7 bases for J; bases not matched to a gene: 14. In DNA form, the CDR3 reads TGTGCCAGCAGCCAAGCGGGAGGGGCGCCTTGGTTGAATGAGCAGTTCTTC. This sequence encodes CASSQAGGAPWLNEQFF.

This chain connects TRBV7-9 to TRBJ2-7; D may be TRBD1 (6 bases). There are 13 residues in the CDR3. CDR1 is SEHNR and CDR2 is FQNEAQ in the germline V gene (reference sequence). V dropped 2 bases and J dropped 2 bases, with 7 bases sitting between them. CDR3 region: CASSLQGPYEQYF. CDR3 coding DNA: TGTGCCAGCAGCTTACAGGGGCCCTACGAGCAGTACTTC. The whole variable domain, remainder taken from reference TRBV7-9 and TRBJ2-7, is DTGVSQNPRHKITKRGQNVTFRCDPISEHNRLYWYRQTLGQGPEFLTYFQNEAQLEKSRLLSDRFSAERPKGSFSTLEIQRTEQGDSAMYLCASSLQGPYEQYFGPGTRLTVT.

This clone was seen only a few times. The chain carries TRBV6-5 and TRBJ2-1; D possibly corresponds to TRBD2 (5 bases). V was clipped by 8 bases and J by 8 bases, with 10 bases between them. Germline V gene lookup returns CDR1 MNHEY and CDR2 SVGAGI. The CDR3 extends over 11 amino acids. The DNA for the CDR3 is TGTGCCAGCCGCGGGCTGGATGAGCAGTTCTTC. It is translated as CASRGLDEQFF.

The chain recombines TRBV7-3 with TRBJ2-7; D is possibly TRBD1 (6 bases). The CDR3 contains 15 residues. The V end was cut by 3 bases, the J end by 0 bases, with 12 bases between. CDR1 and CDR2 from the germline V gene are SGHTA and FQGTGA. The CDR3 here is CASSFIGGSSYEQYF. In DNA form, the CDR3 reads TGTGCCAGCAGCTTTATTGGGGGCTCCTCCTACGAGCAGTACTTC.

This chain connects TRBV7-9 to TRBJ2-1; 10 bases agree with TRBD2. Germline CDR1 and CDR2: SEHNR and FQNEAQ (reference sequence). The junction had 6 bases not matched to a gene; V was cut back by 6 bases and J by 1 base. The CDR3 runs 16 residues. The CDR3 region is CASRTLAGVSYNEQFF. The CDR3, as DNA: TGTGCCAGCAGAACTCTAGCGGGGGTGTCCTACAATGAGCAGTTCTTC.